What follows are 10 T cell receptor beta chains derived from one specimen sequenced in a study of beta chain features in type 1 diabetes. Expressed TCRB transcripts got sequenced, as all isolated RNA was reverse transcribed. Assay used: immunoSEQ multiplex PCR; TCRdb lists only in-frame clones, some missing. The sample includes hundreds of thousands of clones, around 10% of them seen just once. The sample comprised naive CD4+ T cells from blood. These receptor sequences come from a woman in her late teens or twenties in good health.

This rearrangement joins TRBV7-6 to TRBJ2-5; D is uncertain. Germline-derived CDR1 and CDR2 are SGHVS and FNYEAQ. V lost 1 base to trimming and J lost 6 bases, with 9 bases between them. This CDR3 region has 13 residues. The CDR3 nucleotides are TGTGCCAGCAGCTTAGAAGGGCGAAAGACCCAGTACTTC. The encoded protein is CASSLEGRKTQYF.

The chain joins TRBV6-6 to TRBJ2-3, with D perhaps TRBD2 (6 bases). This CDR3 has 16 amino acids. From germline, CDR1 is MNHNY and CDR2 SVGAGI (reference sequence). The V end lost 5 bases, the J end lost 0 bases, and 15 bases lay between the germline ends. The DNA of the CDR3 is TGTGCCAGCAGTCGGGGGATGGGGACTAGCACAGATACGCAGTATTTT. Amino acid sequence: CASSRGMGTSTDTQYF.

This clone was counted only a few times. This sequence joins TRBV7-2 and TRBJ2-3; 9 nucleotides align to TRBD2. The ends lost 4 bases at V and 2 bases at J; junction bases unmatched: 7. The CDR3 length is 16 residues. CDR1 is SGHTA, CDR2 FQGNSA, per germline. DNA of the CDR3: TGTGCCAGCAGCTCCATAGCGGGGGCCCTCACAGATACGCAGTATTTT. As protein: CASSSIAGALTDTQYF.

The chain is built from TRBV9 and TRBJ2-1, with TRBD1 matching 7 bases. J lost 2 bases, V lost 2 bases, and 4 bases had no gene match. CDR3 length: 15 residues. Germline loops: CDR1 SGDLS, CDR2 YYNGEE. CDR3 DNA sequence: TGTGCCAGCAGCGTTGGGACAGCAACCTACAATGAGCAGTTCTTC. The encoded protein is CASSVGTATYNEQFF. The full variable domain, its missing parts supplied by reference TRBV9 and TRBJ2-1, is DSGVTQTPKHLITATGQRVTLRCSPRSGDLSVYWYQQSLDQGLQFLIQYYNGEERAKGNILERFSAQQFPDLHSELNLSSLELGDSALYFCASSVGTATYNEQFFGPGTRLTVL.

The CDR3 sequence is CAWDVADTQYF. CDR3 bases: TGTGCCTGGGATGTGGCAGATACGCAGTATTTT. The chain combines TRBV30 with TRBJ2-3; D is undetermined. V shed 5 bases and J shed 4 bases, with 7 bases lying between them. Germline values: CDR1 GTSNPN, CDR2 SVGIG (reference sequence). This CDR3 has 11 residues.

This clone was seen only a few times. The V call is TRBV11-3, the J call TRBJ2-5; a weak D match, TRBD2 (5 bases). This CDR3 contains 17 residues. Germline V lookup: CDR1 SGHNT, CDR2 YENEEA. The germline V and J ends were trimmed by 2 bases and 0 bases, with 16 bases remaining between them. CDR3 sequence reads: CASSLFFPPGNQETQYF. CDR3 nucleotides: TGTGCCAGCAGCTTATTCTTCCCCCCGGGGAACCAAGAGACCCAGTACTTC.

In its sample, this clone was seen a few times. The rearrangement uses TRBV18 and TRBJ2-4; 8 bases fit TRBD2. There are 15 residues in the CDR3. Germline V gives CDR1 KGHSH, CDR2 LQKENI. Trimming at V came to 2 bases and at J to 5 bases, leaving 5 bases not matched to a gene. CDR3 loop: CASSPWELAENIQYF. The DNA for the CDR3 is TGTGCCAGCTCACCATGGGAACTAGCGGAAAACATTCAGTACTTC. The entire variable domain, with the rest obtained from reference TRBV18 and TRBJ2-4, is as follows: NAGVMQNPRHLVRRRGQEARLRCSPMKGHSHVYWYRQLPEEGLKFMVYLQKENIIDESGMPKERFSAEFPKEGPSILRIQQVVRGDSAAYFCASSPWELAENIQYFGAGTRLSVL.

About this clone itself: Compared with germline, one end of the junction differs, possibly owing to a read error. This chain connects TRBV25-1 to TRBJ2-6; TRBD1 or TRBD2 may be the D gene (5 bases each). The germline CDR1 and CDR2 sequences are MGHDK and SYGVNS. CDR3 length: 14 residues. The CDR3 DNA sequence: TGTGCCCGCAGTGGGGGCTCTGGGGCCAACGTCCTGACTTTC. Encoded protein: CARSGGSGANVLTF.

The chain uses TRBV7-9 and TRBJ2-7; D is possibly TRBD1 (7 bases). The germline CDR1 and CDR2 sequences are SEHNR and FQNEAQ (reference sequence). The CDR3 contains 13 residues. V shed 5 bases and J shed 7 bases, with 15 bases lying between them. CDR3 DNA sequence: TGTGCCAGCAGCGTTACAGGGGCGGGGGAGCAGTACGTC. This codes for CASSVTGAGEQYV.

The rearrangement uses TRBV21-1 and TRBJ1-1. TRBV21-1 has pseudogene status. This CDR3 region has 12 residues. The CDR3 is CASSLVNTEAFF. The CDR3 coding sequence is TGTGCCAGCAGCCTGGTGAACACTGAAGCTTTCTTT.